The 4 T cell receptor beta chains given below trace back to one sample, sequenced in a study of CD8 T cells in ankylosing spondylitis. General study results and limits: Seemingly characteristic of ankylosing spondylitis blood was a TCR beta motif consisting of several highly homologous variants.

The antigens of these receptors remain unknown. TCRdb ran MiXCR on the 5' RACE reads and lists one entry per CDR3 protein. The sample has a few hundred thousand distinct CDR3 sequences, about a fifth seen once; the top ten hold less than 20%. Sequencing was carried out using blood, either unsorted or a sorted T cell fraction (not recorded which). All receptors come from a male donor with ankylosing spondylitis.

The chain couples TRBV11-2 to TRBJ2-6; TRBD1 is a possible D gene (6 bases). V was trimmed by 4 bases and J by 0 bases, leaving 16 bases between them. The CDR3 covers 18 residues. Germline assignment: CDR1 SGHAT and CDR2 FQNNGV. CDR3 DNA sequence: TGTGCCAGCAGCTCGCAGGGGATCGGCGGCTCTGGGGCCAACGTCCTGACTTTC. Amino acids: CASSSQGIGGSGANVLTF.

This clonotype was picked up a small number of times. The chain combines TRBV25-1 with TRBJ2-1; 10 bases align to TRBD2. V lost 4 bases, J lost 13 bases, and 7 bases stayed unmatched. The CDR3 is 13 residues long. CDR1 is MGHDK, CDR2 SYGVNS, per germline. CDR3 sequence (DNA): TGTGCCAGCAGTGTGGGACTAGCGAAAGAACAGTTCTTC. Translation gives CASSVGLAKEQFF.

A few counts support this clonotype. V usage is TRBV20-1 and J usage is TRBJ1-6; D remains unclear. Germline V lookup: CDR1 DFQATT, CDR2 SNEGSKA (reference sequence). V was pared by 0 bases and J by 3 bases, with 6 bases between. The CDR3 is 14 amino acids. CDR3 nucleotide sequence: TGCAGTGCTAGAGACGGAAACTATAATTCACCCCTCCACTTT. This encodes CSARDGNYNSPLHF.

This rearrangement joins TRBV12-3 or TRBV12-4 to TRBJ1-1; the D gene is possibly TRBD1 (6 bases). V was clipped by 7 bases and J by 11 bases, with 20 bases between them. This CDR3 has 13 amino acids. The CDR3 DNA reads as TGTGCCAGCACCTATGGTACAGGGTCCTCCGCTTTCTTT. Its translation is CASTYGTGSSAFF.